This T cell receptor (beta chain) appears in the sequencing data of a study of blood T cell repertoires in COVID-19. Turning to the study itself: The United States, Italy and Spain supplied acute and convalescent COVID-19 samples. Sources were T cells, B-cell-depleted T cells, or PBMCs; the material itself was cDNA or gDNA.

Sequencing was performed with immunoSEQ multiplex PCR; in TCRdb, only in-frame clones are kept and a portion is missing. The sample holds under 150,000 clones, 85% seen once. Input material: peripheral blood. The receptor comes from an elderly man with acute or convalescent COVID-19.

CDR3 sequence: CAIGEGGNEQFF. In DNA form, the CDR3 reads TGTGCCATCGGGGAGGGGGGCAATGAGCAGTTCTTC. The chain carries TRBV10-3 and TRBJ2-1; possibly TRBD2 for D (7 bases). The CDR3 runs 12 residues. Per germline, CDR1 ENHRY and CDR2 SYGVKD. Trimming pared 8 bases from V and 6 bases from J, leaving 11 bases between.